This section outlines one T cell receptor beta chain sequence together with its context. Germline lookup yields CDR1 SGHTA and CDR2 FQGNSA. CDR3 length: 17 residues. The V end lost 8 bases, the J end lost 4 bases, and 24 bases lay between the germline ends. The data originate from a study of blood T cell repertoires in COVID-19. Some clones are missing from TCRdb's copy, which holds only in-frame ones; the method was immunoSEQ multiplex PCR. The sample has approximately 67,000 clones, about 89% seen once. Material: peripheral blood. The chain is built from TRBV7-2 and TRBJ2-1; D might be TRBD2 (6 bases). This clonotype was obtained from a human donor in a cohort sampled during active COVID-19. The DNA of the CDR3 is TGTGCCAGCGGAGGGAGGAGTGGAGGTCGGCATTACAATGAGCAGTTCTTC. Its protein is CASGGRSGGRHYNEQFF.